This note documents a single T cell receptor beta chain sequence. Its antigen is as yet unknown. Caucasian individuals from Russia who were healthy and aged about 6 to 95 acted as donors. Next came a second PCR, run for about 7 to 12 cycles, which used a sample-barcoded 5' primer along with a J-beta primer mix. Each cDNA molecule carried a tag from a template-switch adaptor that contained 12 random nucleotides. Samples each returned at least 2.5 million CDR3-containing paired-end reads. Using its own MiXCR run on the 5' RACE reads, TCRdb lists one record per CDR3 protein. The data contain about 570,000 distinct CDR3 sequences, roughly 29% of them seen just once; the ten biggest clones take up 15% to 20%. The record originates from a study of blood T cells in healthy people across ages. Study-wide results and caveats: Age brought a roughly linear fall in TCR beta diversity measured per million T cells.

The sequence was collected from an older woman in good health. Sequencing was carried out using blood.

The CDR3 loop is CASSPTQGTSTF. Here the CDR3 DNA reads TGTGCCAGCAGCCCCACACAGGGTACCTCCACCTTC. The chain recombines TRBV3-1 with TRBJ1-2; TRBD1 is a possible D gene (6 bases). The CDR3 length is 12 residues. The V and J ends lost 4 bases and 13 bases respectively, with 16 bases between them. In germline, CDR1 is LGHDT, CDR2 YNNKEL (reference sequence).